The 14 T cell receptor beta chains reported below all come from one sample, sequenced in a study of molecular identifiers for immune sequencing clone quantification. A single record per CDR3 protein comes from TCRdb applying MiXCR to the PCR reads. The data contain around 480,000 distinct CDR3 sequences, 20% to 25% of them seen just once; the ten biggest clones take up around 0.84%. Sequencing input: naive CD8+ T cells from blood, with Jurkat cell RNA spiked in. Subset specified: FACS-sorted CD8+CD4-CCR7+CD45RA+ naive T cells. The origin of the receptors is a human donor in good health. Some libraries in this study had Jurkat cell RNA spiked in.

The V gene is TRBV19, the J gene TRBJ1-1; D is undetermined. V was trimmed by 2 bases and J by 0 bases, leaving 10 bases between them. Germline V CDR1 and CDR2: LNHDA, SQIVND (reference sequence). This CDR3 has 15 amino acids. This CDR3 reads CASSITADMNTEAFF. As DNA, the CDR3 is TGTGCCAGTAGTATAACTGCCGACATGAACACTGAAGCTTTCTTT.

As for this clonotype: A read error may be the cause here, since a much bigger clone is one base away. V and J are TRBV13 and TRBJ2-7; D is perhaps TRBD1 (6 bases). The CDR3 sequence is 14 residues long. Germline CDR1 and CDR2: PRHDT and FYEKMQ (reference sequence). This CDR3 reads CASSLEDSAGELYF. Here the CDR3 DNA reads TGTGCCAGCAGCCTAGAGGACAGCGCAGGAGAGCTGTACTTC.

Details on this clonotype: This may arise from a read error, as a much more abundant clone is one base away. V is TRBV19 and J is TRBJ2-3, with TRBD1 identical over 9 bases. Germline V CDR1 and CDR2: LNHDA, SQIVND (reference sequence). This CDR3 region has 14 residues. The V gene end was trimmed by 10 bases and the J gene end by 3 bases; junction bases not matched to a gene: 8. The CDR3 coding sequence is TGTGCCACATGGTACGACAGGGGGACAGATACGCAGTATTTT. Its translation is CATWYDRGTDTQYF.

This clonotype has at least ten counts. This chain links TRBV7-6 with TRBJ1-1; D is perhaps TRBD1 (5 bases). The CDR3 extends over 13 amino acids. Germline-derived CDR1 and CDR2 are SGHVS and FNYEAQ. V lost 6 bases and J lost 6, with 14 bases in between. The CDR3 DNA is TGTGCCAGCAGTGCAGGGATGGGGCCTGAAGCTTTCTTT. It encodes CASSAGMGPEAFF.

This clonotype was seen a few times. The chain employs TRBV4-2 and TRBJ1-3; D remains unclear. Germline V gene sequence: CDR1 LGHNA, CDR2 YNFKEQ. The V end lost 4 bases, the J end lost 1 base, and 20 bases lay between the germline ends. The CDR3 spans 18 residues. The CDR3 coding sequence is TGTGCCAGCAGCCCCACTCAGTGGACGGCCGGATCTGGAAACACCATATATTTT. Encoded protein: CASSPTQWTAGSGNTIYF.

Concerning this clonotype: An end of the junction differs from the germline gene, which may be a read error. The J gene is TRBJ2-3, the V gene TRBV5-6, with D possibly matching TRBD2 (5 bases). Per germline, CDR1 SGHDT and CDR2 YYEEEE. The CDR3 is 14 residues long. CDR3 DNA: TGTGCCAGCAGCTTGACTAGTGGTTCAGATACGCAGTGTTTT. Translation gives CASSLTSGSDTQCF.

V usage is TRBV6-2 or TRBV6-3 and J usage is TRBJ2-7; D is perhaps TRBD1 (6 bases). The CDR3 length is 14 residues. Looked up from germline, CDR1 is MNHEY and CDR2 is SVGEGT. The V end lost 6 bases, the J end lost 0 bases, and 12 bases lay between the germline ends. CDR3 in amino acids: CASSQGSRSYEQYF. The CDR3 DNA reads as TGTGCCAGCAGCCAGGGGTCCCGCTCCTACGAGCAGTACTTC.

This clonotype was picked up a small number of times. V and J are TRBV10-3 and TRBJ2-1; D gene unclear. The CDR3 is made up of 15 amino acids. Germline CDR1 reads ENHRY; CDR2 reads SYGVKD. V lost 2 bases and J 5 bases, leaving 13 bases between the germline ends. The CDR3 protein is CAISESIRLNNEQFF. For the CDR3, the DNA is TGTGCCATCAGTGAGAGCATCCGTCTGAACAATGAGCAGTTCTTC.

This clonotype was counted a few times. A much larger clone differs by one base, so this may be a read error. The chain recombines TRBV30 with TRBJ2-7; D gene ambiguous. V shed 3 bases and J shed 0 bases, with 12 bases lying between them. CDR1 is GTSNPN and CDR2 is SVGIG in the germline V gene (reference sequence). This CDR3 is built from 14 residues. This CDR3 reads CAWRSDGRSYEQYF. The DNA of the CDR3 is TGTGCCTGGAGAAGTGACGGCCGCTCCTACGAGCAGTACTTC.

This clonotype was seen ten or more times. This rearrangement joins TRBV27 to TRBJ2-3; D remains ambiguous. The CDR3 runs to 13 residues. Per germline, CDR1 MNHEY and CDR2 SMNVEV (reference sequence). The ends were cut back, 6 bases at V and 6 bases at J, with 13 bases in the middle. This CDR3 reads CASRHGHVDTQYF. CDR3 DNA sequence: TGTGCCAGCAGACATGGGCATGTGGATACGCAGTATTTT.

In its sample, this clonotype was seen many times. V is TRBV9 and J is TRBJ1-5; 9 bases align to TRBD1. The CDR3 covers 14 residues. The ends lost 6 bases at V and 6 bases at J; junction bases unmatched: 7. Germline values: CDR1 SGDLS, CDR2 YYNGEE. Here the CDR3 DNA reads TGTGCCAGCATCGGACAGGGGTGCAGTCAGCCCCAGCATTTT. Protein: CASIGQGCSQPQHF.

This chain connects TRBV7-3 to TRBJ2-1, with a tentative D call TRBD2 (6 bases). V lost 5 bases, J lost 5 bases, and 19 bases lay in between. CDR1 is SGHTA and CDR2 is FQGTGA in the germline V gene. The CDR3 is 16 amino acids. The CDR3 DNA is TGTGCCAGCAGCCCGAATTGGGGGGAGGTACACAATGAGCAGTTCTTC. It encodes CASSPNWGEVHNEQFF.

Details on this clonotype: Germline is not matched at one junction end, which may reflect a read error. The chain has TRBV4-3 and TRBJ2-5, with 9 bases that match TRBD1. There are 20 residues in the CDR3. CDR1 is LGHNA and CDR2 is YSLEER in the germline V gene. The CDR3 region has the DNA TGCGCCAGCAGCCAAACCAAGTACGGGACAGGGATGATACCCCAAGAGTCCCAGTACTTC. Its translation: CASSQTKYGTGMIPQESQYF.

This clonotype was seen only a few times. The chain carries TRBV29-1 and TRBJ2-7, with 7 bases matching TRBD1. The ends lost 7 bases at V and 4 bases at J; junction bases unmatched: 10. This CDR3 spans 13 amino acids. CDR1 and CDR2 (germline): SQVTM, ANQGSEA. The CDR3 sequence is CSAKQGTEYEQYF. Written as DNA, the CDR3 is TGCAGCGCCAAGCAGGGGACAGAATACGAGCAGTACTTC.